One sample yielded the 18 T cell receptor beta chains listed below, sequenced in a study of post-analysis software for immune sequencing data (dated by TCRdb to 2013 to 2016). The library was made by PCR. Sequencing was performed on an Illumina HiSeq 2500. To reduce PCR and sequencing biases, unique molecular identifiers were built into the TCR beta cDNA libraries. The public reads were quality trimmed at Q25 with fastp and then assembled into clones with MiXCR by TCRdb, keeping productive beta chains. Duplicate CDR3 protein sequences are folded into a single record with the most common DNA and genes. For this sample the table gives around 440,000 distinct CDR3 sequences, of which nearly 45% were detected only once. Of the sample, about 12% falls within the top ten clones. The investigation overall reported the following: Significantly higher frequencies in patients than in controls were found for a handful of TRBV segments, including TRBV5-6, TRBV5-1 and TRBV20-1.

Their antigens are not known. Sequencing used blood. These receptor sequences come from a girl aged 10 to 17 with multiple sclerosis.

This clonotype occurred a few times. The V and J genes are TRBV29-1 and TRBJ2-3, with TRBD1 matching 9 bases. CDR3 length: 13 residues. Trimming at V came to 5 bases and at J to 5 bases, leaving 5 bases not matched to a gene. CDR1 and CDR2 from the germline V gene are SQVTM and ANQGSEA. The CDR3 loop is CSVHGTGIDTQYF. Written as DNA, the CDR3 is TGCAGCGTTCATGGGACAGGGATAGATACGCAGTATTTT.

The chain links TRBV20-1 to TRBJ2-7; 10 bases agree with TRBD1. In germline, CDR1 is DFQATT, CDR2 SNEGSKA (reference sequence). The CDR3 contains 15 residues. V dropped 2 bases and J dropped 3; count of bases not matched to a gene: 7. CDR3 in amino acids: CSARPGQGPIYEQYF. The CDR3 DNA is TGCAGTGCTAGACCGGGACAGGGGCCTATCTACGAGCAGTACTTC.

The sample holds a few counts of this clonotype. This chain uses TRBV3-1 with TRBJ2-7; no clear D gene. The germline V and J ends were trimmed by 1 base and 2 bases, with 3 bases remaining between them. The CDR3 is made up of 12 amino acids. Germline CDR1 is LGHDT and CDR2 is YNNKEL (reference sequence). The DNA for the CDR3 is TGTGCCAGCAGCCAAGTTCCCTACGAGCAGTACTTC. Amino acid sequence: CASSQVPYEQYF.

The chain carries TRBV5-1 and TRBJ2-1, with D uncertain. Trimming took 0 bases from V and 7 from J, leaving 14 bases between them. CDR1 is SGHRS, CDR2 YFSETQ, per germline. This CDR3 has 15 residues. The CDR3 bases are TGCGCCAGCAGCTTGGAGGGAAAGATGGAGAATGAGCAGTTCTTC. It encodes CASSLEGKMENEQFF. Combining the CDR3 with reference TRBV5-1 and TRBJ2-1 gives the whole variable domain KAGVTQTPRYLIKTRGQQVTLSCSPISGHRSVSWYQQTPGQGLQFLFEYFSETQRNKGNFPGRFSGRQFSNSRSEMNVSTLELGDSALYLCASSLEGKMENEQFFGPGTRLTVL.

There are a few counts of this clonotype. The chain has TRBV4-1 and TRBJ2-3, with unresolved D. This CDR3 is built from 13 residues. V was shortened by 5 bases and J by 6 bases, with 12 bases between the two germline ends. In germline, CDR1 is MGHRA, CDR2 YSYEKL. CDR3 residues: CASSDGLRDTQYF. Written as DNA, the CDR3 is TGCGCCAGCAGCGACGGGCTACGGGATACGCAGTATTTT.

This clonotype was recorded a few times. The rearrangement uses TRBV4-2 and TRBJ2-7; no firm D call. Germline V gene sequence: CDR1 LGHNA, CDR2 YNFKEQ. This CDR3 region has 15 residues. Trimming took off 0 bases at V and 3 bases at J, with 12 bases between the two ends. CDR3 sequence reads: CASSQETDTYYEQYF. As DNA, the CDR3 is TGTGCCAGCAGCCAAGAAACCGATACTTACTACGAGCAGTACTTC.

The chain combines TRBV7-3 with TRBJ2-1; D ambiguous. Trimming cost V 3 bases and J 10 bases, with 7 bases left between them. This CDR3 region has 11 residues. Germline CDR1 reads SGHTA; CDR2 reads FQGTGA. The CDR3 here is CASSLSFEQFF. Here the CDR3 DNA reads TGTGCCAGCAGCTTGTCTTTCGAGCAGTTCTTC.

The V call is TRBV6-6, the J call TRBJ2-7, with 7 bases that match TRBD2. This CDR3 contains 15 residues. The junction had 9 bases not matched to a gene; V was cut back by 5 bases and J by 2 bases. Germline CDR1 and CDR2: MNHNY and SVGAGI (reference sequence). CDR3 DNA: TGTGCCAGCAGTCCAGGACTAGTCCCTGCCTACGAGCAGTACTTC. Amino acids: CASSPGLVPAYEQYF.

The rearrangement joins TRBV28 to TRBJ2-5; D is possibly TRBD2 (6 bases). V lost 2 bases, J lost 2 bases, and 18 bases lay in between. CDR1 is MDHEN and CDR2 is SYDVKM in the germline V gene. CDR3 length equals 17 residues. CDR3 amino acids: CASSLSSGGEWQETQYF. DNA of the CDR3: TGTGCCAGCAGTTTAAGTTCCGGGGGAGAGTGGCAAGAGACCCAGTACTTC.

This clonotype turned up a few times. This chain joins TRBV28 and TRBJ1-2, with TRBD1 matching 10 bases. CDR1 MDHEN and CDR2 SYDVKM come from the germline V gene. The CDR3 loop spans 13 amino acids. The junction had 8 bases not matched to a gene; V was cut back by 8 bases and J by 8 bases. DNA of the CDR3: TGTGCCAGCGGGTTGACAGGGGGCAAGGGCTACACCTTC. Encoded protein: CASGLTGGKGYTF.

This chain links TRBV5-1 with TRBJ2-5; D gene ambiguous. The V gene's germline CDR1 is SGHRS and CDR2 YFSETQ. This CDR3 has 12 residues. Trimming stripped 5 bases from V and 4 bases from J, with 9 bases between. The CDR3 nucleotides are TGCGCCAGCAGTTACGCTGCAGAGACCCAGTACTTC. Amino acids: CASSYAAETQYF.

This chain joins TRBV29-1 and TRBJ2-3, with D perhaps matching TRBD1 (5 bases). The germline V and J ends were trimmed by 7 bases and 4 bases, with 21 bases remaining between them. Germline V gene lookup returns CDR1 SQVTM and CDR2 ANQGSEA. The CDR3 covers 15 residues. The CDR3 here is CSADRGRTVADTQYF. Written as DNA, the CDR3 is TGCAGCGCTGATAGGGGCCGTACTGTTGCAGATACGCAGTATTTT.

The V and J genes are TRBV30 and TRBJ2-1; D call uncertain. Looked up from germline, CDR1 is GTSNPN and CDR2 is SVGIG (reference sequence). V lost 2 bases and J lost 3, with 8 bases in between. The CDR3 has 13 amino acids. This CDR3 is CAWSRLIYNEQFF. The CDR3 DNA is TGTGCCTGGAGTAGGTTGATCTACAATGAGCAGTTCTTC. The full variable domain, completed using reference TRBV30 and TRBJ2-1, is SQTIHQWPATLVQPVGSPLSLECTVEGTSNPNLYWYRQAAGRGLQLLFYSVGIGQISSEVPQNLSASRPQDRQFILSSKKLLLSDSGFYLCAWSRLIYNEQFFGPGTRLTVL.

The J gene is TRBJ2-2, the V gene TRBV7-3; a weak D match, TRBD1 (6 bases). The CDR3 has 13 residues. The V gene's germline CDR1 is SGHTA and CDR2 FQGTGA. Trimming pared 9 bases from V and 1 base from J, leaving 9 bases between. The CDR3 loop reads CASQQGNTGELFF. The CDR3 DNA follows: TGTGCCAGTCAACAGGGGAACACCGGGGAGCTGTTTTTT.

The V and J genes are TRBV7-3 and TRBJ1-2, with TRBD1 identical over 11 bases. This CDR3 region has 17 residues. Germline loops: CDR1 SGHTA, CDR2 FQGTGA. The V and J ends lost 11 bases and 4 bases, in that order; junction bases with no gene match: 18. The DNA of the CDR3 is TGTGCCGGAACGGGCGGACAGGGGGCATTTCGACCCTATGGCTACACCTTC. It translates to CAGTGGQGAFRPYGYTF.

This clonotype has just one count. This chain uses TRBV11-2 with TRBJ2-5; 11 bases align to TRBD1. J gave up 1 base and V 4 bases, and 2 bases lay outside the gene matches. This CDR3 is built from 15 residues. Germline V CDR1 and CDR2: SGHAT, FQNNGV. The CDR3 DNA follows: TGTGCCAGCAGCTCCGGGACAGGGGGCCAAGAGACCCAGTACTTC. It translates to CASSSGTGGQETQYF.

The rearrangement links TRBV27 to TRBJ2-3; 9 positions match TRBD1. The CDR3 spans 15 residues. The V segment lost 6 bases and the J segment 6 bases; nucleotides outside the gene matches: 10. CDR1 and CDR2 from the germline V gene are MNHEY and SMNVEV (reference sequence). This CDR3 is CASRRTGERWDTQYF. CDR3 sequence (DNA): TGTGCCAGCAGGCGGACAGGGGAAAGGTGGGATACGCAGTATTTT.

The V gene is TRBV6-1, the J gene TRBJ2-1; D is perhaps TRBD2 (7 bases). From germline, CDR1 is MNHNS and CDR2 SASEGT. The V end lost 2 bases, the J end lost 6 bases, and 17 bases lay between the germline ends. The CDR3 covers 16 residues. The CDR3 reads CASSERGGGPSNEQFF. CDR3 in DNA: TGTGCCAGCAGTGAACGAGGGGGAGGGCCCTCCAATGAGCAGTTCTTC.